This T cell receptor beta chain comes out of a study of shared clonotypes between healthy human individuals. On the study more broadly: CD4 naive and memory got three plates each, CD8 naive two, CD8 memory one.

Per the original methods: Junction-only immunoSEQ sequences carried no quality scores, so filtering differed. Produced via immunoSEQ multiplex PCR; TCRdb's table is partial and in-frame only. V, J and clone size are taken as reported in that table, and D and trimming were inferred from the DNA itself. The sample comprises about 820,000 clones, nearly 95% of which are singletons, and 24% rests with the top ten. Germline V CDR1 and CDR2: MGHRA, YSYEKL. This CDR3 has 17 amino acids. J was trimmed by 10 bases and V by 0 bases; bases with no gene match: 12. CD45RO negativity and positive selection for CCR7 defined naive CD8 cells, a population that excluded terminally differentiated effector memory CD45RA+ cells. Adult Caucasians living in Nashville, Tennessee made up all of the donors.

Specimen: naive CD8+ T cells sorted from blood. The gene calls are TRBV4-1 and TRBJ2-1; 10 bases match TRBD2. The clonotype originates from a man under 40 in good health. CDR3 in amino acids: CASSQEGPASGRLEQFF. The CDR3 region has the DNA TGCGCCAGCAGCCAAGAGGGTCCGGCTAGCGGGAGACTCGAGCAGTTCTTC.